This T cell receptor beta chain was obtained from a study of T cells in Graves' hyperthyroidism and ophthalmopathy. Study-wide results and limits: Blood held most thyroid clonotypes expanded above 0.001 frequency.

Germline V gene lookup returns CDR1 DFQATT and CDR2 SNEGSKA (reference sequence). The CDR3 runs to 14 residues. The V gene lost 3 bases and the J gene lost 1 base, with 13 bases spanning the gap. Disease duration under 2 months; hyperthyroidism patients were aged 18 to 65. Each diagnosis drew on symptoms, thyroxine, TRAb, thyroid ultrasound and orbital computed tomography findings. This clonotype was detected only a few times. The antigen remains unidentified. Researchers amplified the TCR beta CDR3 regions from RNA transcripts. The HTBI primer set was used in a first-round RT-PCR of the TCR CDR3. MiXCR was run by TCRdb on the multiplex PCR reads, yielding one entry per CDR3 protein. The table has around 340,000 distinct CDR3 sequences, 16% seen once.

The sequenced material came from blood. This TCR derives from a man aged 30-40 years with Graves' hyperthyroidism. The V and J genes are TRBV20-1 and TRBJ2-7; D unclear. Written as DNA, the CDR3 is TGCAGTGCTAGGACAACAACGCTATCCTACGAGCAGTACTTC. Its protein is CSARTTTLSYEQYF.